Presented here are 25 T cell receptor beta chains from one specimen sequenced in a study of OX40 agonist ivuxolimab in advanced cancers. Some clones are missing from TCRdb's copy, which holds only in-frame ones; the method was immunoSEQ multiplex PCR. The table includes more than 20,000 clones, under 75% detected once. This sample comprised CD4+ or CD8+ T cells sorted from blood, obtained in a trial of the OX40 agonist ivuxolimab. The receptors originated from an adult with an advanced solid tumor such as melanoma, head and neck, liver or kidney cancer.

This clone has a handful of counts. This chain's CDR3 is CASSWTGPRSGAFF. CDR3 DNA: TGTGCCAGCAGTTGGACAGGGCCGAGATCCGGGGCTTTCTTT. V usage is TRBV6-1 and J usage is TRBJ1-1, with 8 bases aligning to TRBD1. This CDR3 is 14 amino acids long. The ends lost 5 bases at V and 11 bases at J; junction bases unmatched: 13. CDR1 and CDR2 (germline): MNHNS, SASEGT.

The chain couples TRBV6-4 to TRBJ1-2, with 12 bases identical to TRBD1. Per germline, CDR1 MRHNA and CDR2 SNTAGT. The CDR3 loop spans 16 amino acids. V gave up 2 bases and J gave up 6 bases; unmatched junction bases: 7. Here the CDR3 reads CASSDITGQGANGYTF. The DNA for the CDR3 is TGTGCCAGCAGTGACATTACGGGACAGGGGGCTAATGGCTACACCTTC.

V gene TRBV27 combines with J gene TRBJ1-5, with TRBD1 matching 9 bases. The CDR3 is made up of 15 amino acids. Looked up from germline, CDR1 is MNHEY and CDR2 is SMNVEV (reference sequence). Trimming at V came to 4 bases and at J to 7 bases, leaving 8 bases not matched to a gene. In DNA, the CDR3 is TGTGCCAGCAGTTACGGGACAGGGCCAAACCAGCCCCAGCATTTT. Its protein is CASSYGTGPNQPQHF.

This sequence joins TRBV6-1 and TRBJ2-7; TRBD2 matches at 7 bases. The length of the CDR3 is 14 residues. V was clipped by 8 bases and J by 1 base; unmatched bases: 8. Germline loops: CDR1 MNHNS, CDR2 SASEGT. DNA for the CDR3: TGTGCCAGCGGGGGGGGGAGTAGATCCTACGAGCAGTACTTC. Protein sequence: CASGGGSRSYEQYF.

The CDR3 sequence is CASSPTSGGQNTGELFF. CDR3 DNA: TGTGCCAGCAGCCCAACTAGCGGGGGCCAGAACACCGGGGAGCTGTTTTTT. This chain uses TRBV7-6 with TRBJ2-2; 11 bases map to TRBD2. This CDR3 region has 17 residues. The trim removed 5 bases at V and 1 base at J, leaving 6 bases unmatched. Germline V CDR1 and CDR2: SGHVS, FNYEAQ.

The rearrangement joins TRBV11-1 to TRBJ1-1; 7 positions match TRBD1. The germline V gene encodes CDR1 SGHAT and CDR2 FQDESV (reference sequence). The CDR3 runs 11 residues. Germline trimming cut 2 bases from V and 11 bases from J; bases unmatched to any gene: 2. In DNA, the CDR3 is TGTGCCAGCAGCTTAAACAGGGGTGCTTTCTTT. Translation: CASSLNRGAFF.

The chain links TRBV11-2 to TRBJ1-1, with D unresolved. CDR1 is SGHAT, CDR2 FQNNGV, per germline. The CDR3 runs 14 residues. V lost 5 bases and J 0 bases, leaving 10 bases between the germline ends. In nucleotides, the CDR3 is TGTGCCAGCAGCCATCCCTCGTTGAACACTGAAGCTTTCTTT. Protein product: CASSHPSLNTEAFF.

The chain recombines TRBV5-6 with TRBJ2-5, with 10 bases that match TRBD1. There are 12 residues in the CDR3. Germline CDR1 reads SGHDT; CDR2 reads YYEEEE. V gave up 4 bases and J gave up 11 bases; unmatched junction bases: 5. Here the CDR3 reads CASSGDRGLQYF. The CDR3, as DNA: TGTGCCAGCAGCGGGGACAGGGGATTGCAGTACTTC.

Concerning this clone itself: At one end the junction does not follow the germline gene, possibly because of a read error. V usage is TRBV11-2 and J usage is TRBJ2-7; perhaps TRBD2 as D (6 bases). The CDR3 sequence is 17 residues long. CDR1 SGHAT and CDR2 FQNNGV come from the germline V gene. CDR3 coding DNA: TGTGCCAGCAGATTAGGGGCAGCGGCCGCGGGACTCCACGAGCAGTACTTC. Its protein is CASRLGAAAAGLHEQYF.

The chain couples TRBV28 to TRBJ2-1, with 7 bases identical to TRBD1. Germline V lookup: CDR1 MDHEN, CDR2 SYDVKM. This CDR3 is 13 amino acids long. J lost 3 bases, V lost 5 bases, and 1 base had no gene match. CDR3 bases: TGTGCCAGCAGTCGGGACAGCTACAATGAGCAGTTCTTC. Translated: CASSRDSYNEQFF.

The V call is TRBV5-1, the J call TRBJ1-4; D call uncertain. V lost 5 bases to trimming and J lost 0 bases, with 11 bases between them. Germline lookup yields CDR1 SGHRS and CDR2 YFSETQ. The CDR3 is made up of 15 amino acids. The CDR3 DNA reads as TGCGCCAGCAGTACGGAGGGCGCAACTAATGAAAAACTGTTTTTT. Translated: CASSTEGATNEKLFF.

The V and J genes are TRBV7-8 and TRBJ1-1; D possibly corresponds to TRBD1 (6 bases). Trimming stripped 5 bases from V and 10 bases from J, with 14 bases between. CDR1 SGHVS and CDR2 FQNEAQ come from the germline V gene. There are 12 residues in the CDR3. CDR3 sequence (DNA): TGTGCCAGCAGCCCCACGGGGACAACAGCTTTCTTT. Translated: CASSPTGTTAFF.

This chain connects TRBV11-2 to TRBJ1-1; no reliable D call. The CDR3 spans 16 residues. The V gene's germline CDR1 is SGHAT and CDR2 FQNNGV. Deletions cut 5 bases from V and 1 base from J, with 17 bases between. This CDR3 reads CASSLTRYGSNTEAFF. As DNA, the CDR3 is TGTGCCAGCAGCCTGACCAGATATGGATCGAACACTGAAGCTTTCTTT.

J is TRBJ1-2 and V is TRBV6-5, with D possibly matching TRBD1 (6 bases). CDR1 and CDR2 (germline): MNHEY, SVGAGI. The CDR3 runs 13 residues. Trimming took off 0 bases at V and 8 bases at J, with 10 bases between the two ends. The CDR3 loop reads CASSYSSQGGYTF. CDR3 nucleotide sequence: TGTGCCAGCAGTTACTCGAGTCAGGGGGGCTACACCTTC.

The V gene is TRBV11-2, the J gene TRBJ1-2; 7 bases are a match to TRBD1. From germline, CDR1 is SGHAT and CDR2 FQNNGV. The CDR3 length is 14 residues. V was clipped by 3 bases and J by 5 bases; unmatched bases: 6. CDR3 in amino acids: CASSLSTGVYGYTF. DNA of the CDR3: TGTGCCAGCAGCTTGTCAACAGGGGTTTATGGCTACACCTTC. The whole variable domain, filled in from reference TRBV11-2 and TRBJ1-2, reads EAGVAQSPRYKIIEKRQSVAFWCNPISGHATLYWYQQILGQGPKLLIQFQNNGVVDDSQLPKDRFSAERLKGVDSTLKIQPAKLEDSAVYLCASSLSTGVYGYTFGSGTRLTVV.

V is TRBV7-6 and J is TRBJ2-1, with 7 bases lining up with TRBD1. CDR1 and CDR2 from the germline V gene are SGHVS and FNYEAQ. After removal of 1 base from V and 8 bases from J, the junction contained 8 bases not matched to a gene. CDR3 length: 15 amino acids. The CDR3 loop reads CASSLGGGRFYEQFF. In DNA form, the CDR3 reads TGTGCCAGCAGCTTAGGAGGGGGCCGATTTTATGAGCAGTTCTTC. Full variable domain (outside the CDR3, taken from reference TRBV7-6 and TRBJ2-1): GAGVSQSPRYKVTKRGQDVALRCDPISGHVSLYWYRQALGQGPEFLTYFNYEAQQDKSGLPNDRFSAERPEGSISTLTIQRTEQRDSAMYRCASSLGGGRFYEQFFGPGTRLTVL.

The rearrangement uses TRBV11-2 and TRBJ1-3; TRBD1 might be the D (5 bases). Germline V gene sequence: CDR1 SGHAT, CDR2 FQNNGV. With 2 bases removed from V and 1 base from J, the gap between germline ends came to 12 bases. This CDR3 has 16 amino acids. CDR3 bases: TGTGCCAGCAGCTTAAGTAACTGGGGGTCTGGAAACACCATATATTTT. The encoded protein is CASSLSNWGSGNTIYF.

The rearrangement uses TRBV11-3 and TRBJ2-7, with D perhaps assigned TRBD1 or TRBD2 (5 bases each). V lost 4 bases and J lost 2, with 15 bases in between. This CDR3 has 15 amino acids. Germline V gene lookup returns CDR1 SGHNT and CDR2 YENEEA. The CDR3 nucleotides read TGTGCCAGCAGCTCTGAACGGGACGGACCCTACGAGCAGTACTTC. Its translation is CASSSERDGPYEQYF.

The rearrangement links TRBV4-1 to TRBJ1-1, with a weak D call TRBD1 (5 bases). The CDR3 totals 15 residues. Trimming cost V 7 bases and J 0 bases, with 15 bases left between them. Per germline, CDR1 MGHRA and CDR2 YSYEKL. The CDR3 is CASNTGGAMNTEAFF. In DNA, the CDR3 is TGCGCCAGCAACACGGGGGGAGCCATGAACACTGAAGCTTTCTTT.

This sequence joins TRBV19 and TRBJ1-4, with 8 nucleotides matching TRBD1. The CDR3 sequence is 14 residues long. The germline V gene has CDR1 LNHDA and CDR2 SQIVND (reference sequence). Trimming at V came to 5 bases and at J to 8 bases, leaving 7 bases not matched to a gene. The CDR3 bases are TGTGCCAGTAGTGCCGGACAGGGTGACGAAAAACTGTTTTTT. This codes for CASSAGQGDEKLFF.

This clone was observed a few times. The CDR3 DNA reads TGTGCCAGCAGCCCCTCTGGAAACACCATATATTTT. Its protein product is CASSPSGNTIYF. This chain uses TRBV9 with TRBJ1-3, with unresolved D. The CDR3 totals 12 residues. Looked up from germline, CDR1 is SGDLS and CDR2 is YYNGEE. Trimming pared 4 bases from V and 0 bases from J, leaving 2 bases between.

This clone was observed once. CDR3 sequence reads: CASSLDSPSDTQYF. CDR3 nucleotides: TGTGCCAGCAGCTTGGACTCCCCTAGCGATACGCAGTATTTT. The rearrangement uses TRBV7-2 and TRBJ2-3, with D tentatively TRBD2 (5 bases). Per the germline V gene, CDR1 is SGHTA and CDR2 is FQGNSA. The CDR3 has 14 residues. V shed 3 bases and J shed 6 bases, with 13 bases lying between them.

As concerns this clone: A read error is possible here, since a much larger clone lies one base away. Other DNA sequences within the sample encode an identical CDR3. The chain combines TRBV5-8 with TRBJ2-5, with D unclear. The V end lost 0 bases, the J end lost 5 bases, and 14 bases lay between the germline ends. The CDR3 contains 15 residues. Germline V CDR1 and CDR2: SGHTS, YDEGEE. The CDR3 nucleotides are TGTGCCAGCAGCTTGGCCTCAACCCGAAGGGAGACCCAGTACTTC. Its protein is CASSLASTRRETQYF. Full variable domain (rest looked up from reference TRBV5-8 and TRBJ2-5): EAGVTQSPTHLIKTRGQQATLRCSPISGHTSVYWYQQALGLGLQFLLWYDEGEERNRGNFPPRFSGRQFPNYSSELNVNALELEDSALYLCASSLASTRRETQYFGPGTRLLVL.

The chain recombines TRBV6-5 with TRBJ2-2, with TRBD1 matching over 8 bases. The J segment lost 3 bases and the V segment lost 10 bases, leaving 7 bases of the junction unmatched. Germline V gene sequence: CDR1 MNHEY, CDR2 SVGAGI. The CDR3 sequence is 14 residues long. For the CDR3, the DNA is TGTGCCACACTGCAGACAGGGGACACCGGGGAGCTGTTTTTT. Its translation is CATLQTGDTGELFF.

The V and J genes are TRBV11-3 and TRBJ1-3; tentative D call: TRBD1 (6 bases). Trimming removed 5 bases from V and 7 bases from J, with 15 bases in between. The CDR3 has 14 residues. The germline CDR1 and CDR2 sequences are SGHNT and YENEEA. Written as DNA, the CDR3 is TGTGCCAGCAGCCCGAGGGACAAGTGGAACACCATATATTTT. Protein product: CASSPRDKWNTIYF.